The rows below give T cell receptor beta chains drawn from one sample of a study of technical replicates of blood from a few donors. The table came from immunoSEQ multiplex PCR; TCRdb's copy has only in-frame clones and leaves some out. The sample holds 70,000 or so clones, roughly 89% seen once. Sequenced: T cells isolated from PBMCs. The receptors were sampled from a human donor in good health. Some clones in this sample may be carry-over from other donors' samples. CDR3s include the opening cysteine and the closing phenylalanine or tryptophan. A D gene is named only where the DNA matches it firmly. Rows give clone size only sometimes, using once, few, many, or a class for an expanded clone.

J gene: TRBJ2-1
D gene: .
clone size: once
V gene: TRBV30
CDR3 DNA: TGTGCCTGGGTCTCCAGCGGTGGGTCCTACAATGAGCAGTTCTTC
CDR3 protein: CAWVSSGGSYNEQFF

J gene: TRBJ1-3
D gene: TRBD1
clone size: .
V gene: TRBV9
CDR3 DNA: TGTGCCAGCAGCGTCCATCGACAGGGCCCCACGGGGGTCTCTGGAAACACCATATATTTT
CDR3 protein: CASSVHRQGPTGVSGNTIYF

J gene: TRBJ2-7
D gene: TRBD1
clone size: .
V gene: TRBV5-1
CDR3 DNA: TGCGCCAGCAGCCCTCCGGGACAGGGGGCCCACGAGCAGTACTTC
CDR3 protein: CASSPPGQGAHEQYF

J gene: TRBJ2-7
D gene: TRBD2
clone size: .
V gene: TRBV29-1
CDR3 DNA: TGCAGCGTTGACGGGACTAGCAGCTACGAGCAGTACTTC
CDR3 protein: CSVDGTSSYEQYF

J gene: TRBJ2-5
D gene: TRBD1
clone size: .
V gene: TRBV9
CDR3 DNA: TGTGCCAGCAGCGTAGCAATCGGGACAGAAGGGACCCAGTACTTC
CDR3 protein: CASSVAIGTEGTQYF

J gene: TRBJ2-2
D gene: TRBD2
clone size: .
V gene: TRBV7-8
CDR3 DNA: TGTGCCAGCAGCTCCGGACTAGCGGCCAACACCGGGGAGCTGTTTTTT
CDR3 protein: CASSSGLAANTGELFF

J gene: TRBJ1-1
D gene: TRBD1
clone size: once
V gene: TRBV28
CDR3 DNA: TGTGCCAGCAGTTTTTTAGGGGGCACCCGCGAGAACACTGAAGCTTTCTTT
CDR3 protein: CASSFLGGTRENTEAFF

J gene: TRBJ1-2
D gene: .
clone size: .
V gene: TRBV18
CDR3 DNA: TGTGCCAGCCTACAGACAGGTGATAACTATGGCTACACCTTC
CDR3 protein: CASLQTGDNYGYTF

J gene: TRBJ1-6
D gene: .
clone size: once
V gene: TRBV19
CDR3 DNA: TGTGCCAGTAGAGGGTCGGTGGACAGAAATTCACCCCTCCACTTT
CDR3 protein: CASRGSVDRNSPLHF

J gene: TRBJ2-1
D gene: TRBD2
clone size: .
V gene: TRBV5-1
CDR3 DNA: TGCGCCAGCAGCCTAGCGGGGGGAGGCGATGAGCAGTTCTTC
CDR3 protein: CASSLAGGGDEQFF

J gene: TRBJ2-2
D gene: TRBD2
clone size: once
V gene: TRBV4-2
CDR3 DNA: TGTGCCAGCAGCCCCTCGGGAGGGGGGCCGGGGTCCTCCGGGGAGCTGTTTTTT
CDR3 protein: CASSPSGGGPGSSGELFF

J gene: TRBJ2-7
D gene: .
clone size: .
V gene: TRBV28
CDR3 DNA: TGTGCCAGCAATGGGGGGACGGACCTTTACGAGCAGTACTTC
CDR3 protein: CASNGGTDLYEQYF

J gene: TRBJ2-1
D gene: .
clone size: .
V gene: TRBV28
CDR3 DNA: TGTGCCAGCAGTCGCTCCCTCCATGACAGGTCCCTTACCCCTACCAATGAGCAGTTCTTC
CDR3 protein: CASSRSLHDRSLTPTNEQFF

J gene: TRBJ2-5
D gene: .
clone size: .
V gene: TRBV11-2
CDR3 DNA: TGTGCCAGCACGCACAAAGAGACCCAGTACTTC
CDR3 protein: CASTHKETQYF

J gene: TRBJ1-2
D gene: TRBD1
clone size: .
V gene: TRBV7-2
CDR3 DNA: TGTGCCAGCAGCTTTTCAGATGACAGGGCTGCGTATGGCTACACCTTC
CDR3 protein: CASSFSDDRAAYGYTF

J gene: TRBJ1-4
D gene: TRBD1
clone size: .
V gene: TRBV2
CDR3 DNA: TGTGCCAGCAGAGCCGTACAGGGGGCAAGGGAAAAACTGTTTTTT
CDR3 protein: CASRAVQGAREKLFF

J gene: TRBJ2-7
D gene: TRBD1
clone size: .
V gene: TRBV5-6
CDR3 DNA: TGTGCCAGCAGCTTCACAGGGGGCAACGAGCAGTACTTC
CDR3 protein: CASSFTGGNEQYF

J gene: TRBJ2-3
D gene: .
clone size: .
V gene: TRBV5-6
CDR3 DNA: TGTGCCAGCAGCAGACCGGGGCTAGCGTGGCCAGATACGCAGTATTTT
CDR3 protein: CASSRPGLAWPDTQYF

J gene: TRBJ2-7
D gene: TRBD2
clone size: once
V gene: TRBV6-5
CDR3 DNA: TGTGCCAGCAGTTACTCGAAACTAGCGTCATCCTACGAGCAGTACTTC
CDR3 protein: CASSYSKLASSYEQYF

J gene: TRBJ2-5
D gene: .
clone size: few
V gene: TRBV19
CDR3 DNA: TGTGCCAGTAGTATAGAGGGCCCTACTAGAGTGGAGACCCAGTACTTC
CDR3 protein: CASSIEGPTRVETQYF

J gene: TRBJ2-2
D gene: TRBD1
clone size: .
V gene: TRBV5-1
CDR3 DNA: TGCGCCAGCAGCTTGGAGGGGGCGATCACCGGGGAGCTGTTTTTT
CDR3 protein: CASSLEGAITGELFF

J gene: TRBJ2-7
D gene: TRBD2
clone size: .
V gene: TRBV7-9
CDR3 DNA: TGTGCCAGCAGCTTAAATCCTGGACTAGCGACCCCCTACGAGCAGTACTTC
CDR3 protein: CASSLNPGLATPYEQYF

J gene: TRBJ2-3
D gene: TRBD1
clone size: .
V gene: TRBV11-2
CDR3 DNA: TGTGCCAGCAGCTTTCGGACAGGGGGAGACACGCAGTATTTT
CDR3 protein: CASSFRTGGDTQYF

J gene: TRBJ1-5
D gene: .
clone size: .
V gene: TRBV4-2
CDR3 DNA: TGTGCCAGCAGCCAAGGGCAGAGCAATCAGCCCCAGCATTTT
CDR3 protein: CASSQGQSNQPQHF

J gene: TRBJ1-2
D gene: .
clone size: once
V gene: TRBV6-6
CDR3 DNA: TGTGCCAGCAGCTCCTGGGGGGATCACTATGGCTACACCTTC
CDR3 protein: CASSSWGDHYGYTF

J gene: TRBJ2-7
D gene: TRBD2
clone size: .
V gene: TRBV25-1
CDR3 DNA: TGTGCCACCGGACTAGCGGGATACTACGAGCAGTACTTC
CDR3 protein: CATGLAGYYEQYF

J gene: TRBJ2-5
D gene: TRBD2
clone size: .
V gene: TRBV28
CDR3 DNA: TGTGCCAGCAGTTCGGGACTAGCGGCTCAAGGGGTAGAAGAGACCCAGTACTTC
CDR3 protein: CASSSGLAAQGVEETQYF

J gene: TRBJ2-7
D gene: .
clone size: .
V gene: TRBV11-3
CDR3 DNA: TGTGCCAGCACCCGATTGGGGGGGCCCGACGAGCAGTACTTC
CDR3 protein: CASTRLGGPDEQYF

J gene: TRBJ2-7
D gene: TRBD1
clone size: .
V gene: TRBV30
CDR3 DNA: TGTGCCTGGACCAACAGGGGGATCTACGAGCAGTACTTC
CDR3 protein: CAWTNRGIYEQYF

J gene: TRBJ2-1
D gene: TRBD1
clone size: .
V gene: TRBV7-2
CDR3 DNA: TGTGCCAGCAGCTTAGCGGGACAGGGTTACAATGAGCAGTTCTTC
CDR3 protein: CASSLAGQGYNEQFF

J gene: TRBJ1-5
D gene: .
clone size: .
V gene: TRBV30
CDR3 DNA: TGTGCCTGGCAGCGAAGCTCGGGGCCCCAGCATTTT
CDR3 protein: CAWQRSSGPQHF

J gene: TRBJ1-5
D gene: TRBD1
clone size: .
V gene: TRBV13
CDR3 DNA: TGTGCCAGCAGCTTAAGTTCCGGGACAGGGGGCCGGGGGCCCCAGCATTTT
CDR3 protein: CASSLSSGTGGRGPQHF

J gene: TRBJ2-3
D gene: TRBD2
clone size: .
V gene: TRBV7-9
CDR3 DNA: TGTGCCAGCAGCGATAAATTGGGGGGGGGAAGCGATACGCAGTATTTT
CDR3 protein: CASSDKLGGGSDTQYF

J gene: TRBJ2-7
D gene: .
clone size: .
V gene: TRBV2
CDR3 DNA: TGTGCCAGCAGTGGAATACACTCCTACGAGCAGTACTTC
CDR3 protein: CASSGIHSYEQYF

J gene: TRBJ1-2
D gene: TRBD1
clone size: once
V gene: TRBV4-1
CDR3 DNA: TGCGCCAGCAGCCATGAAACCACGGGACAGTCATCTAACTATGGCTACACCTTC
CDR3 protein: CASSHETTGQSSNYGYTF

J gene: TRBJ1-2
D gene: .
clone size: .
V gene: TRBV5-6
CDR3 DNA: TGTGCCAGCAGCGAAGGAGGTTGGGATGGCTACACCTTC
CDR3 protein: CASSEGGWDGYTF

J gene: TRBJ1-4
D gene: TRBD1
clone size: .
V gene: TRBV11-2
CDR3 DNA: TGTGCCAGCAGCCAGGGACAGACTTCAACTAATGAAAAACTGTTTTTT
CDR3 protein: CASSQGQTSTNEKLFF

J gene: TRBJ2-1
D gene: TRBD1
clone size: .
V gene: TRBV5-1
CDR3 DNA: TGCGCCAGCAGCTTGGAAGTGACAGGGGTAAATGAGCAGTTCTTC
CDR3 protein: CASSLEVTGVNEQFF

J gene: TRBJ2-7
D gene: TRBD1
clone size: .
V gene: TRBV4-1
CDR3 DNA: TGCGCCAGCAGCCACCCCGGGACAGGGGGGCCCTACGAGCAGTACTTC
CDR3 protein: CASSHPGTGGPYEQYF

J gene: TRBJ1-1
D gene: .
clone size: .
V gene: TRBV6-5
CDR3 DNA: TGTGCCAGCAGTTACCCGGGAATGGGGACTGAAGCTTTCTTT
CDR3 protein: CASSYPGMGTEAFF

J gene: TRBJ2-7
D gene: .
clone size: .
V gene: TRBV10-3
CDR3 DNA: TGTGCCATCAGTGAGTCTCCATACGAGCAGTACTTC
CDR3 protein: CAISESPYEQYF

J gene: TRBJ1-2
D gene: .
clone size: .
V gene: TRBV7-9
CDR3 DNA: TGTGCCAGCAGCTCCTTTACCTCCGACAGATATGGCTACACCTTC
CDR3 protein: CASSSFTSDRYGYTF

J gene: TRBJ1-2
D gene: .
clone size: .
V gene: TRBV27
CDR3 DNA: TGTGCCAGCAGTCCGGGAGGAAGGCTCTATGGCTACACCTTC
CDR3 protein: CASSPGGRLYGYTF

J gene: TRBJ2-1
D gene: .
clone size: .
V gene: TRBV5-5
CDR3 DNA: TGTGCCAGCAGCTTGGTTCTTCCTTTTTCCTACAATGAGCAGTTCTTC
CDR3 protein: CASSLVLPFSYNEQFF

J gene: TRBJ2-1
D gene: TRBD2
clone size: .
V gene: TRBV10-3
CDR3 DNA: TGTGCCATCAGTAAGCGGGAGGGCCGGAATGAGCAGTTCTTC
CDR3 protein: CAISKREGRNEQFF

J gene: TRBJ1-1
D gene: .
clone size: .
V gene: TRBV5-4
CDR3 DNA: TGTGCCAGCAGCCGGGGCGGGGAGGGGGAAGCTTTCTTT
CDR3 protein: CASSRGGEGEAFF

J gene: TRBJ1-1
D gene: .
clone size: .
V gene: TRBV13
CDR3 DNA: TGTGCCAGCAGCTTAATTCAGAACAGGGTCGGAAGTGAAGCTTTCTTT
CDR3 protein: CASSLIQNRVGSEAFF

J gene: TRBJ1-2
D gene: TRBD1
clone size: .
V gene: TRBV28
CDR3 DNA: TGTGCCAGCAGTTTTGGGACAGGGGCCAGTGGCTACACCTTC
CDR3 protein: CASSFGTGASGYTF

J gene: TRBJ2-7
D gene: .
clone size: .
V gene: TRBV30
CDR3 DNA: TGTGCCTGGAGTCTAAGTTACGAGCAGTACTTC
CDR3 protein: CAWSLSYEQYF

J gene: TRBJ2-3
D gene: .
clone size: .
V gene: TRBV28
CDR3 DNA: TGTGCCAGCAGCTTGGTGGGCGATACGCAGTATTTT
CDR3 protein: CASSLVGDTQYF

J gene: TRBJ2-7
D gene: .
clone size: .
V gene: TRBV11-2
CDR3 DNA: TGTGCCAGCAGCTTCCCTCTACCCCCCTACGAGCAGTACTTC
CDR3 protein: CASSFPLPPYEQYF

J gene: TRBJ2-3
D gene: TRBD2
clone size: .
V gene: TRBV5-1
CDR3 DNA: TGCGCCAGCAGCCCCGGGACTAGCGGAATAAGCACAGATACGCAGTATTTT
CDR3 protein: CASSPGTSGISTDTQYF

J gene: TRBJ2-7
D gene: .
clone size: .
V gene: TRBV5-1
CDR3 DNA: TGCGCCAGCAGCCGGGACTTTTTTAGAGACCAGTACTTC
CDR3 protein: CASSRDFFRDQYF

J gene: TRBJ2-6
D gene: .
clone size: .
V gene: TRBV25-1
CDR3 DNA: TGTGCCAGCAGTGACGCAGGTATCTCTGGGGCCAACGTCCTGACTTTC
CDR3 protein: CASSDAGISGANVLTF